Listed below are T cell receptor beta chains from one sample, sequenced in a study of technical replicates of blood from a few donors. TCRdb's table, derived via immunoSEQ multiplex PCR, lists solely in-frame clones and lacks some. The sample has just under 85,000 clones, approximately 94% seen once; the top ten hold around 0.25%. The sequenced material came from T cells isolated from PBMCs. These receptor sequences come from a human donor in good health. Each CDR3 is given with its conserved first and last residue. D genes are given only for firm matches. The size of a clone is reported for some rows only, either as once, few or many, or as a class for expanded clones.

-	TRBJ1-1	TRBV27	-	CASMTPYGIGTEAFF	TGTGCCAGCATGACACCATACGGAATTGGCACTGAAGCTTTCTTT
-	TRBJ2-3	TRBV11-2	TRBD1	CASSIGAGGRGDTQYF	TGTGCCAGCAGCATAGGGGCAGGGGGCAGGGGAGATACGCAGTATTTT
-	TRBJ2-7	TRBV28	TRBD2	CASSFDAGGSTYEQYF	TGTGCCAGCAGTTTTGACGCGGGAGGATCTACCTACGAGCAGTACTTC
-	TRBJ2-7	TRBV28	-	CASSLLGPVLKGSYEQYF	TGTGCCAGCAGTTTATTAGGGCCCGTACTAAAGGGGTCCTACGAGCAGTACTTC
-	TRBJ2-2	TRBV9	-	CASSADGGGPGRELFF	TGTGCCAGCAGCGCCGATGGCGGGGGCCCGGGGCGGGAGCTGTTTTTT
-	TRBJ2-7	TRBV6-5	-	CASSLTAVGNYEQYF	TGTGCCAGCAGTTTGACAGCCGTAGGCAACTACGAGCAGTACTTC
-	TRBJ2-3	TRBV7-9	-	CASSFSTFTDTQYF	TGTGCCAGCAGCTTTTCTACGTTCACAGATACGCAGTATTTT
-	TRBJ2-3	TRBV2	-	CASSEREVGTDTQYF	TGTGCCAGCAGTGAGAGGGAAGTGGGCACAGATACGCAGTATTTT
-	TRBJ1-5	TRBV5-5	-	CASSLEVSGIQPQHF	TGTGCCAGCAGCTTGGAGGTATCAGGGATCCAGCCCCAGCATTTT
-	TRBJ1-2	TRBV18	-	CASSPPGAGVDYGYTF	TGTGCCAGCTCACCTCCCGGGGCGGGGGTAGACTATGGCTACACCTTC
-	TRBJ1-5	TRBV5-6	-	CASSAGLGRSYSNQPQHF	TGTGCCAGCAGCGCGGGCCTCGGACGGAGCTATAGCAATCAGCCCCAGCATTTT
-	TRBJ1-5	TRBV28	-	CASSLFVSSSQPQHF	TGTGCCAGCAGTTTGTTCGTGAGTTCCTCGCAGCCCCAGCATTTT
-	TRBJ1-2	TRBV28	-	CAAVGSNYGYTF	TGTGCCGCGGTTGGCAGCAACTATGGCTACACCTTC
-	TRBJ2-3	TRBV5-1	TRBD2	CASSWTLAGGSDTQYF	TGCGCCAGCAGCTGGACCCTAGCGGGAGGGTCAGATACGCAGTATTTT
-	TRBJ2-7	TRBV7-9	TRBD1	CASSAVETGVIEQYF	TGTGCCAGCAGCGCTGTCGAGACAGGGGTAATCGAGCAGTACTTC
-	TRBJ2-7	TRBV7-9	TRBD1	CASSHFPGQGTYEQYF	TGTGCCAGCAGCCACTTTCCGGGACAGGGGACCTACGAGCAGTACTTC
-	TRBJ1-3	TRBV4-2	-	CASSQDVSSGNTIYF	TGTGCCAGCAGCCAAGATGTGAGCTCTGGAAACACCATATATTTT
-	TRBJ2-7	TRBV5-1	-	CASSLEAGRSGDEQYF	TGCGCCAGCAGCTTGGAAGCGGGTCGCTCTGGGGACGAGCAGTACTTC
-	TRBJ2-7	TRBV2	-	CASSPGDGDYEQYF	TGTGCCAGCAGCCCGGGGGACGGAGACTACGAGCAGTACTTC
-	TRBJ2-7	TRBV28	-	CASRQTYLYEQYF	TGTGCCAGCAGGCAAACTTACTTATACGAGCAGTACTTC
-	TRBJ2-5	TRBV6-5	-	CASSYGVVEETQYF	TGTGCCAGCAGTTACGGTGTCGTGGAGGAGACCCAGTACTTC
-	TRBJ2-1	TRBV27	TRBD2	CASSSWTSGYNEQFF	TGTGCCAGCAGTTCCTGGACTAGCGGATACAATGAGCAGTTCTTC
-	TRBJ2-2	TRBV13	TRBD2	CASSPYLAGTSAGELFF	TGTGCCAGCAGCCCTTACCTAGCGGGAACCTCAGCCGGGGAGCTGTTTTTT
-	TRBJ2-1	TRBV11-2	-	CASSLNTHPGTNNEQFF	TGTGCCAGCAGCCTGAATACCCATCCGGGGACAAACAATGAGCAGTTCTTC
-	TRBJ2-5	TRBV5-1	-	CASSLLASGSETQYF	TGCGCCAGCAGCTTGCTAGCGTCGGGGAGCGAGACCCAGTACTTC
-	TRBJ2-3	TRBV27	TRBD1	CASSSHEGALTDTQYF	TGTGCCAGCAGTTCCCACGAGGGGGCCCTCACAGATACGCAGTATTTT
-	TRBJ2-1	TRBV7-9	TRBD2	CASSLLAGGPNEQFF	TGTGCCAGCAGCTTGCTAGCGGGGGGGCCCAATGAGCAGTTCTTC
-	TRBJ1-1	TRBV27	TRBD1	CASSLTGGWDTEAFF	TGTGCCAGCAGTTTGACAGGGGGATGGGACACTGAAGCTTTCTTT
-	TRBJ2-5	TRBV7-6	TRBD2	CASSLPLAAQETQYF	TGTGCCAGCAGCTTACCACTAGCGGCCCAAGAGACCCAGTACTTC
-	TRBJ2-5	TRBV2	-	CASSYILEETQYF	TGTGCCAGCAGTTATATCTTGGAGGAGACCCAGTACTTC
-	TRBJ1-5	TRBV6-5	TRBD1	CASRTGIRQPQHF	TGTGCCAGCAGGACAGGGATTAGGCAGCCCCAGCATTTT
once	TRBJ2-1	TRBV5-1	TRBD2	CASSTGTSVDEQFF	TGCGCCAGCAGCACCGGGACTAGCGTCGATGAGCAGTTCTTC
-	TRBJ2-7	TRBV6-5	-	CASSLSPWYEQYF	TGTGCCAGCAGCCTATCCCCTTGGTACGAGCAGTACTTC
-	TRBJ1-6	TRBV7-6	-	CASSLQGHGNSPLHF	TGTGCCAGCAGCCTCCAGGGACACGGAAATTCACCCCTCCACTTT
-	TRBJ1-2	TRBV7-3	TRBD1	CASSPGPGTGAGYTF	TGTGCCAGCAGTCCCGGGCCCGGGACAGGGGCCGGCTACACCTTC
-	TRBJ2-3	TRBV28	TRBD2	CASSLDRLLAGGPSFSTDTQYF	TGTGCCAGCAGTCTAGACCGATTACTAGCGGGAGGGCCGTCATTTAGCACAGATACGCAGTATTTT
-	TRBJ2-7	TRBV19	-	CASSVTGVVSYEQYF	TGTGCCAGTAGTGTGACCGGAGTCGTCTCCTACGAGCAGTACTTC
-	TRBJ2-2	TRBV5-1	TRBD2	CASSLVLADTGELFF	TGCGCCAGCAGCTTGGTACTAGCGGACACCGGGGAGCTGTTTTTT
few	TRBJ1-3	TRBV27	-	CASRVLAEGNTIYF	TGTGCCAGCCGGGTTTTGGCAGAGGGAAACACCATATATTTT
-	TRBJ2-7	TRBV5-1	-	CASSQAGNENEQYF	TGCGCCAGCAGCCAGGCTGGAAATGAAAACGAGCAGTACTTC
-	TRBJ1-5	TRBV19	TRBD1	CASKQGDQPQHF	TGTGCCAGTAAGCAGGGGGACCAGCCCCAGCATTTT
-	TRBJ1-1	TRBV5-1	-	CASSSRAQVRNTEAFF	TGCGCCAGCAGCTCGCGGGCCCAGGTAAGGAACACTGAAGCTTTCTTT